The clone carrying this TCR beta chain was seen a handful of times. Expressed TCRB transcripts got sequenced, as all isolated RNA was reverse transcribed. This table comes from immunoSEQ multiplex PCR, and its TCRdb copy is limited to in-frame clones, with some not included. The sample has more than 85,000 clones, about 40% seen once. The sample comes from a study of beta chain features in type 1 diabetes. Isolation of CD4+ naive, central memory, regulatory and stem cell-like memory cells was achieved by sorting via CD45RO/CCR7/CD25/CD127/CD95/CD27. All of the sorted populations showed purity greater than 95%. The sequenced sample consisted of stem cell memory CD4+ T cells from blood. This clonotype originated in a woman between 18 and 29 years old in good health.

The CDR3 DNA follows: TGTGCCAGCAGTACCCGCGGCCAGGGCACTGAAGCTTTCTTT. Translated, it gives CASSTRGQGTEAFF. The rearrangement joins TRBV7-9 to TRBJ1-1, with D perhaps matching TRBD1 (5 bases). The CDR3 contains 14 residues. Germline values: CDR1 SEHNR, CDR2 FQNEAQ (reference sequence). V was shortened by 6 bases and J by 4 bases, with 15 bases between the two germline ends.